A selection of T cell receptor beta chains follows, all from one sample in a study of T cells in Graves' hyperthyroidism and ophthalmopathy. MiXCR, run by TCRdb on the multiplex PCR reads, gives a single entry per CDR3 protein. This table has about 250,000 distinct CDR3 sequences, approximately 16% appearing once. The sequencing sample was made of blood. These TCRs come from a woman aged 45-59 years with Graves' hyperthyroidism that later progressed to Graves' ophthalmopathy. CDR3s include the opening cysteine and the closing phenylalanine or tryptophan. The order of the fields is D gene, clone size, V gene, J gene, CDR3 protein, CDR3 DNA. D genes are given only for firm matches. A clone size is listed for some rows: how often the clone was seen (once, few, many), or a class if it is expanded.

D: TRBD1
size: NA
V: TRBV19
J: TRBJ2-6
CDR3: CASRDRVKSGANVLTF
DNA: TGTGCCAGCCGGGACAGGGTTAAGTCTGGGGCCAACGTCCTGACTTTC

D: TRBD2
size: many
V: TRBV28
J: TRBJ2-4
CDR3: CASESAGGYKNIQYF
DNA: TGTGCCAGCGAATCCGCGGGAGGGTACAAAAACATTCAGTACTTC

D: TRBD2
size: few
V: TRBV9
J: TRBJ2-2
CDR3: CASNRGLAGGGELFF
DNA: TGTGCCAGCAACCGTGGACTAGCGGGAGGAGGCGAGCTGTTTTTT

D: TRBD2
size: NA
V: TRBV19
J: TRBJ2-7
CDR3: CASSALAGGPHEQYF
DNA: TGTGCCAGTAGTGCCCTAGCGGGAGGGCCCCACGAGCAGTACTTC

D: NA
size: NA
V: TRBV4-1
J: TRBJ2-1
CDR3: CASSQVWAEQFF
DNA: TGCGCCAGCAGCCAAGTCTGGGCTGAGCAGTTCTTC

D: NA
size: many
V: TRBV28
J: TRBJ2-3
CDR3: CASSLYFGADSTDTQYF
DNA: TGTGCCAGCAGTTTATATTTTGGGGCAGACAGCACAGATACGCAGTATTTT

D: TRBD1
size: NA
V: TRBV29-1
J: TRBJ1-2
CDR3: CSVGGTGYGYTF
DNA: TGCAGCGTTGGGGGGACAGGTTATGGCTACACCTTC

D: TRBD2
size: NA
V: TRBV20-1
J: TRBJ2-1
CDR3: CSANLAGGAAYPEQFF
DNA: TGCAGTGCTAATCTAGCGGGAGGTGCGGCCTACCCTGAGCAGTTCTTC

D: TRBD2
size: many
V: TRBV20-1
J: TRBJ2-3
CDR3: CSATEGSGSTDTQYF
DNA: TGCAGTGCTACCGAGGGTAGCGGGAGTACAGATACGCAGTATTTT

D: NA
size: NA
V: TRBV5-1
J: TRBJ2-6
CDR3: CASSSDYSSGANVLTF
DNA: TGCGCCAGCAGCTCGGACTACAGCTCTGGGGCCAACGTCCTGACTTTC

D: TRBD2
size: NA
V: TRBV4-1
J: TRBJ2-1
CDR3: CASSLRTSGRGDNEQFF
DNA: TGCGCCAGCAGCCTCCGGACTAGCGGGAGGGGGGACAATGAGCAGTTCTTC

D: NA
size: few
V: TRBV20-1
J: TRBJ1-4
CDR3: CSASRGGTNEKLFF
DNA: TGCAGTGCTAGTCGGGGCGGGACTAATGAAAAACTGTTTTTT

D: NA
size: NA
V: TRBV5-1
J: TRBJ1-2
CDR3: CASMGGGSNYGYTF
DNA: TGCGCCAGCATGGGGGGAGGTTCTAACTATGGCTACACCTTC

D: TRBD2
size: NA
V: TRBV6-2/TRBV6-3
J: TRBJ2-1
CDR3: CASSYLGLAGGHEQFF
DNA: TGTGCCAGCAGTTACTTAGGACTAGCGGGAGGCCATGAGCAGTTCTTC

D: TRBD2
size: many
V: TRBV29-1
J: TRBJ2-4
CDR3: CSGGLGEDIQYF
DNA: TGCAGCGGGGGACTAGGAGAGGACATTCAGTACTTC

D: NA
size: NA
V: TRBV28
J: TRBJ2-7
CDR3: CASTLYRERPDYEQYF
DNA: TGTGCCAGCACTTTATACCGGGAGCGTCCAGATTACGAGCAGTACTTC

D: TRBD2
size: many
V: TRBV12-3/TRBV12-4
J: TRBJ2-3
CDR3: CASSLGVSGRTDTQYF
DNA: TGTGCCAGCAGTTTAGGGGTTAGCGGGAGAACAGATACGCAGTATTTT

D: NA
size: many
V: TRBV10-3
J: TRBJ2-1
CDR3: CASLRDSNYNEQFF
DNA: TGTGCCTCACTCCGGGACTCTAACTACAATGAGCAGTTCTTC

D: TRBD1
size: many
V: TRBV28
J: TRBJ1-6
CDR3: CASSPSGTGYSPLHF
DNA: TGTGCCAGCAGTCCCTCGGGGACAGGTTATTCACCCCTCCACTTT

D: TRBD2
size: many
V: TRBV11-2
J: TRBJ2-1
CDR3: CASSLGTAGALEQFF
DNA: TGTGCCAGCAGCTTAGGTACAGCGGGAGCCCTCGAGCAGTTCTTC

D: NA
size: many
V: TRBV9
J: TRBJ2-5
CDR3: CASSVGYQETQYF
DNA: TGTGCCAGCAGCGTAGGTTACCAAGAGACCCAGTACTTC

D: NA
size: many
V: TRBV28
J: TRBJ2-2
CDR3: CASSLQGRGGTGELFF
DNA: TGTGCCAGCAGTCTACAGGGAAGGGGGGGAACCGGGGAGCTGTTTTTT

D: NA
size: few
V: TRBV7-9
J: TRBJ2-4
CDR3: CTSSLSTPKNIQYF
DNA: TGTACCAGCAGCTTGAGCACTCCCAAAAACATTCAGTACTTC

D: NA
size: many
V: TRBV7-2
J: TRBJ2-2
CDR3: CASSKGGRSNTGELFF
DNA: TGTGCCAGCAGCAAGGGTGGCCGTTCGAACACCGGGGAGCTGTTTTTT

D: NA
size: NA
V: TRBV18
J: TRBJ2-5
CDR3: CASSPPRTGSETQYF
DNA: TGTGCCAGCTCACCACCTCGTACGGGGTCCGAGACCCAGTACTTC

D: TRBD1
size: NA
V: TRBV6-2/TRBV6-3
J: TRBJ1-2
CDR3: CASRRPSGGDSYGYTF
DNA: TGTGCCAGCAGACGACCTAGCGGGGGGGACAGCTATGGCTACACCTTC

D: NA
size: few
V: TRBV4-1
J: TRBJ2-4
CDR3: CASSQGRQADKAKNIQYF
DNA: TGCGCCAGCAGCCAAGGGCGGCAAGCGGACAAAGCCAAAAACATTCAGTACTTC

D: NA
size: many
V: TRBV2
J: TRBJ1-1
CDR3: CASTYVPPPLDFF
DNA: TGTGCCAGCACGTATGTACCTCCGCCCCTCGATTTCTTT

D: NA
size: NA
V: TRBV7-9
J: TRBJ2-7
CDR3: CASRSTSFGHEQYF
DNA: TGTGCCAGCAGGTCTACTAGTTTTGGACACGAGCAGTACTTC

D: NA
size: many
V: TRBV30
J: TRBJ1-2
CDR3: CAWRGGRDGYTF
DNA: TGTGCCTGGAGAGGAGGGCGGGATGGCTACACCTTC

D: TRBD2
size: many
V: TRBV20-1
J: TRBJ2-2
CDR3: CSARARRAGATGELFF
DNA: TGCAGTGCTAGAGCGAGGCGGGCGGGAGCTACCGGGGAGCTGTTTTTT

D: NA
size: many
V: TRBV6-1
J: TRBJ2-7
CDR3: CASSPISGDTFSYEQYF
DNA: TGTGCCAGCAGTCCTATATCAGGGGACACCTTCTCCTACGAGCAGTACTTC

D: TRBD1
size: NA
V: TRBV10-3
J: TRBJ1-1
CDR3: CATHRGNTEAFF
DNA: TGTGCCACACACAGGGGAAACACTGAAGCTTTCTTT

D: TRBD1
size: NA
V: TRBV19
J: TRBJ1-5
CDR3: CASSIGTGTNSNQPQHF
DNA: TGTGCCAGTAGTATTGGGACAGGGACAAATAGCAATCAGCCCCAGCATTTT

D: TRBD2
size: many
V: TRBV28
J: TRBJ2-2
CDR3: CASSFKAGGPMGTGELFF
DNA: TGTGCCAGCAGTTTCAAGGCGGGAGGGCCAATGGGGACCGGGGAGCTGTTTTTT

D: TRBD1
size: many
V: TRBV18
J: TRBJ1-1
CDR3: CASSPTGGGWNTEAFF
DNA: TGTGCCAGCTCACCCACAGGGGGCGGGTGGAACACTGAAGCTTTCTTT

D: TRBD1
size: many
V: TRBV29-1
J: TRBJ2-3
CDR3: CSVEQGARDTQYF
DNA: TGCAGCGTTGAACAGGGGGCTAGAGATACGCAGTATTTT